The 2 T cell receptor beta chains presented below share a single source sample, sequenced in a study of PD-1 blockade in classical Hodgkin lymphoma (TCRdb year 2020). Library generation was performed with the immunoSEQ multiplex PCR assay. TCRdb provides this immuneACCESS table in a form limited to in-frame rearrangements. Some clones are lacking; in checked studies, under half of them reflect an unresolved V gene, and why the rest are absent is not known. Present in this sample are 100,000 or so clones, approximately 90% of which were seen just once. Under 3.5% of the sample lies in the top ten. Read against the paper, the sample's time point label means: cycle 4 day 1 (C4D1), after 6 weeks of nivolumab. Every trial patient had relapsed after autologous stem cell transplantation, and cohorts A, B and C differed in prior brentuximab vedotin exposure. The source was peripheral blood mononuclear cells (PBMCs), collected before the fourth cycle of nivolumab. The source is a human donor with classical Hodgkin lymphoma.

V and J are TRBV7-3 and TRBJ2-2; D assignment may be TRBD1 or TRBD2 (5 bases each). V gave up 4 bases and J gave up 8 bases, with 11 bases separating them. Germline CDR1 SGHTA, CDR2 FQGTGA. The CDR3 has 13 residues. CDR3 in DNA: TGTGCCAGCAGCTCCCAGGGACCGGGGGAGCTGTTTTTT. Encoded protein: CASSSQGPGELFF.

As regards this clone: The sample has other DNA sequences that encode this CDR3 too. The chain has TRBV2 and TRBJ2-7; TRBD1 agrees at 10 bases. The CDR3 runs to 14 residues. Germline-derived CDR1 and CDR2 are SNHLY and FYNNEI. Trimming at V came to 3 bases and at J to 2 bases, leaving 1 base not matched to a gene. CDR3 residues: CASSEGQGTYEQYF. The CDR3 nucleotides read TGTGCCAGCAGTGAGGGACAGGGGACCTACGAGCAGTACTTC.